This entry lists 18 T cell receptor beta chains sequenced from one sample in a study of cytomegalovirus exposure and HLA in healthy donors. PCR involved 60 Vbeta and 13 Jbeta primers. Clones were read by immunoSEQ multiplex PCR, and TCRdb kept only the in-frame ones, dropping some. Seen here are about 140,000 clones, 73% observed once, and the top ten hold 13% to 15%. The specimen was PBMCs. The receptors stem from a human donor in good health.

The chain combines TRBV2 with TRBJ2-5, with D maybe TRBD2 (5 bases). The CDR3 consists of 10 residues. V was shortened by 6 bases and J by 6 bases, with 5 bases between the two germline ends. Germline CDR1 and CDR2: SNHLY and FYNNEI. CDR3 residues: CASSGKTQYF. DNA of the CDR3: TGTGCCAGCAGCGGGAAGACCCAGTACTTC.

J is TRBJ1-3 and V is TRBV6-5; 7 nucleotides match TRBD1. The ends lost 6 bases at V and 2 bases at J; junction bases unmatched: 7. Germline V lookup: CDR1 MNHEY, CDR2 SVGAGI. The CDR3 loop spans 15 amino acids. The CDR3 sequence is CASRRGGLAGNTIYF. CDR3 DNA: TGTGCCAGCAGAAGAGGGGGCTTGGCTGGAAACACCATATATTTT.

This chain joins TRBV6-5 and TRBJ2-3; D is possibly TRBD2 (5 bases). Germline CDR1 MNHEY, CDR2 SVGAGI. With 6 bases removed from V and 7 bases from J, the gap between germline ends came to 14 bases. The CDR3 sequence is 13 residues long. CDR3 coding DNA: TGTGCCAGCAGCCCGGCGGGCCGCAATACGCAGTATTTT. It translates to CASSPAGRNTQYF.

The table lists this clone with a few counts. This chain uses TRBV7-6 with TRBJ1-2; maybe TRBD1 (6 bases). The CDR3 sequence is 14 residues long. V was pared by 9 bases and J by 2 bases, with 16 bases between. Germline V gene sequence: CDR1 SGHVS, CDR2 FNYEAQ. In DNA, the CDR3 is TGTGCCAGGGACAGTTTACCCGACAACTATGGCTACACCTTC. Protein: CARDSLPDNYGYTF. Using reference TRBV7-6 and TRBJ1-2 for the parts outside the CDR3, the full variable domain is GAGVSQSPRYKVTKRGQDVALRCDPISGHVSLYWYRQALGQGPEFLTYFNYEAQQDKSGLPNDRFSAERPEGSISTLTIQRTEQRDSAMYRCARDSLPDNYGYTFGSGTRLTVV.

The chain uses TRBV29-1 and TRBJ2-7; D gene uncertain. The V and J ends lost 2 bases and 4 bases respectively, with 6 bases between them. There are 11 residues in the CDR3. Germline CDR1 reads SQVTM; CDR2 reads ANQGSEA. CDR3 DNA sequence: TGCAGCGTTGAAATCAGTTACGAGCAGTACTTC. Translated: CSVEISYEQYF.

The CDR3 loop reads CASSLAQQDGYTF. The CDR3 DNA reads as TGTGCCAGCAGCTTGGCTCAACAGGATGGCTACACCTTC. This sequence joins TRBV5-4 and TRBJ1-2; D is possibly TRBD1 (5 bases). Germline values: CDR1 SGHNT, CDR2 YYREEE (reference sequence). The CDR3 consists of 13 residues. V shed 0 bases and J shed 6 bases, with 9 bases lying between them. The whole variable domain, filled in from reference TRBV5-4 and TRBJ1-2, reads ETGVTQSPTHLIKTRGQQVTLRCSSQSGHNTVSWYQQALGQGPQFIFQYYREEENGRGNFPPRFSGLQFPNYSSELNVNALELDDSALYLCASSLAQQDGYTFGSGTRLTVV.

V is TRBV9 and J is TRBJ2-7, with D possibly matching TRBD2 (6 bases). Looked up from germline, CDR1 is SGDLS and CDR2 is YYNGEE. This CDR3 is built from 18 residues. Deletions cut 0 bases from V and 6 bases from J, with 25 bases between. CDR3 region: CASSVGTGTSGPFSEQYF. CDR3 coding DNA: TGTGCCAGCAGCGTAGGAACCGGGACTTCAGGCCCTTTCAGCGAGCAGTACTTC.

A single count supports this clone. This chain links TRBV6-5 with TRBJ2-1; D not resolved. Germline V gene lookup returns CDR1 MNHEY and CDR2 SVGAGI. The germline V and J ends were trimmed by 2 bases and 4 bases, with 6 bases remaining between them. This CDR3 contains 13 residues. The CDR3, as DNA: TGTGCCAGCAGTTACGGTCGGTACAATGAGCAGTTCTTC. Protein: CASSYGRYNEQFF.

The chain joins TRBV28 to TRBJ1-2, with TRBD1 matching over 7 bases. Germline V gene sequence: CDR1 MDHEN, CDR2 SYDVKM. The CDR3 totals 15 residues. Trimming cost V 3 bases and J 4 bases; bases outside gene matches: 8. The CDR3 spells CASSFEGAPFYGYTF. In DNA form, the CDR3 reads TGTGCCAGCAGTTTTGAGGGGGCGCCTTTCTATGGCTACACCTTC.

In this sample, this clone turned up a few times. The V and J genes are TRBV9 and TRBJ2-7; 8 bases are a match to TRBD2. V was pared by 4 bases and J by 4 bases, with 19 bases of the junction left unmatched. Germline V lookup: CDR1 SGDLS, CDR2 YYNGEE. CDR3 length equals 18 residues. In DNA form, the CDR3 reads TGTGCCAGCAGCCCTCCCCCCCCTCGAGCCGGGGGGGAGTACGAGCAGTACTTC. Its translation is CASSPPPPRAGGEYEQYF.

The chain carries TRBV19 and TRBJ2-1; TRBD1 matches at 10 bases. The CDR3 is 16 residues long. Germline CDR1 LNHDA, CDR2 SQIVND (reference sequence). The J segment lost 6 bases and the V segment lost 5 bases, leaving 10 bases of the junction unmatched. CDR3 amino acids: CASSAHRDRGGNEQFF. The DNA for the CDR3 is TGTGCCAGTAGTGCACACCGGGACAGGGGAGGCAATGAGCAGTTCTTC.

V usage is TRBV27 and J usage is TRBJ1-1; D gene uncertain. Trimming pared 6 bases from V and 0 bases from J, leaving 11 bases between. The V gene's germline CDR1 is MNHEY and CDR2 SMNVEV (reference sequence). This CDR3 is 14 amino acids long. The CDR3 region has the DNA TGTGCCAGCAGACTAGAGCGGTTGAACACTGAAGCTTTCTTT. This encodes CASRLERLNTEAFF.

This clone was recorded once. The V and J genes are TRBV6-5 and TRBJ2-7; D possibly corresponds to TRBD1 (6 bases). With 9 bases removed from V and 2 bases from J, the gap between germline ends came to 14 bases. This CDR3 is 13 amino acids long. CDR1 MNHEY and CDR2 SVGAGI come from the germline V gene. CDR3 nucleotide sequence: TGTGCCAGTTCGAGGGGACAACCCTACGAGCAGTACTTC. Its translation is CASSRGQPYEQYF.

The V gene is TRBV2, the J gene TRBJ2-7, with D hard to call. Germline assignment: CDR1 SNHLY and CDR2 FYNNEI. V was trimmed by 6 bases and J by 0 bases, leaving 12 bases between them. The CDR3 runs to 14 residues. In DNA, the CDR3 is TGTGCCAGCAGCGACATATCCTTCTCCTACGAGCAGTACTTC. Translated: CASSDISFSYEQYF.

This clone occurred a few times. The chain has TRBV7-6 and TRBJ1-3; D unresolved. Germline loops: CDR1 SGHVS, CDR2 FNYEAQ. V was clipped by 0 bases and J by 2 bases, with 5 bases between them. The CDR3 is made up of 14 amino acids. Written as DNA, the CDR3 is TGTGCCAGCAGCTTAGCACAGCCTGGAAACACCATATATTTT. Residues: CASSLAQPGNTIYF.

The genes are TRBV4-1 and TRBJ2-5; 12 bases agree with TRBD2. TRBJ2-7 matches the DNA end more closely, so the J call is doubtful. CDR1 is MGHRA and CDR2 is YSYEKL in the germline V gene. This CDR3 has 16 amino acids. The DNA for the CDR3 is TGCGCCAGCAGCCGAACTAGCGGGGGGCTCTCCTACGAGCAGTACTTC. Protein: CASSRTSGGLSYEQYF.

V is TRBV6-5 and J is TRBJ2-7; D is possibly TRBD2 (5 bases). Germline values: CDR1 MNHEY, CDR2 SVGAGI. The CDR3 is 13 residues long. Deletions cut 6 bases from V and 0 bases from J, with 9 bases between. Written as DNA, the CDR3 is TGTGCCAGCAGGGACTCTGTCTCCTACGAGCAGTACTTC. Its translation: CASRDSVSYEQYF.

This rearrangement joins TRBV18 to TRBJ2-7, with D tentatively TRBD1 (5 bases). The CDR3 is 14 residues long. V was trimmed by 1 base and J by 5 bases, leaving 12 bases between them. The germline V gene encodes CDR1 KGHSH and CDR2 LQKENI. This chain's CDR3 is CASSPQGQPNEQYF. The DNA of the CDR3 is TGTGCCAGCTCACCACAGGGGCAGCCGAACGAGCAGTACTTC.